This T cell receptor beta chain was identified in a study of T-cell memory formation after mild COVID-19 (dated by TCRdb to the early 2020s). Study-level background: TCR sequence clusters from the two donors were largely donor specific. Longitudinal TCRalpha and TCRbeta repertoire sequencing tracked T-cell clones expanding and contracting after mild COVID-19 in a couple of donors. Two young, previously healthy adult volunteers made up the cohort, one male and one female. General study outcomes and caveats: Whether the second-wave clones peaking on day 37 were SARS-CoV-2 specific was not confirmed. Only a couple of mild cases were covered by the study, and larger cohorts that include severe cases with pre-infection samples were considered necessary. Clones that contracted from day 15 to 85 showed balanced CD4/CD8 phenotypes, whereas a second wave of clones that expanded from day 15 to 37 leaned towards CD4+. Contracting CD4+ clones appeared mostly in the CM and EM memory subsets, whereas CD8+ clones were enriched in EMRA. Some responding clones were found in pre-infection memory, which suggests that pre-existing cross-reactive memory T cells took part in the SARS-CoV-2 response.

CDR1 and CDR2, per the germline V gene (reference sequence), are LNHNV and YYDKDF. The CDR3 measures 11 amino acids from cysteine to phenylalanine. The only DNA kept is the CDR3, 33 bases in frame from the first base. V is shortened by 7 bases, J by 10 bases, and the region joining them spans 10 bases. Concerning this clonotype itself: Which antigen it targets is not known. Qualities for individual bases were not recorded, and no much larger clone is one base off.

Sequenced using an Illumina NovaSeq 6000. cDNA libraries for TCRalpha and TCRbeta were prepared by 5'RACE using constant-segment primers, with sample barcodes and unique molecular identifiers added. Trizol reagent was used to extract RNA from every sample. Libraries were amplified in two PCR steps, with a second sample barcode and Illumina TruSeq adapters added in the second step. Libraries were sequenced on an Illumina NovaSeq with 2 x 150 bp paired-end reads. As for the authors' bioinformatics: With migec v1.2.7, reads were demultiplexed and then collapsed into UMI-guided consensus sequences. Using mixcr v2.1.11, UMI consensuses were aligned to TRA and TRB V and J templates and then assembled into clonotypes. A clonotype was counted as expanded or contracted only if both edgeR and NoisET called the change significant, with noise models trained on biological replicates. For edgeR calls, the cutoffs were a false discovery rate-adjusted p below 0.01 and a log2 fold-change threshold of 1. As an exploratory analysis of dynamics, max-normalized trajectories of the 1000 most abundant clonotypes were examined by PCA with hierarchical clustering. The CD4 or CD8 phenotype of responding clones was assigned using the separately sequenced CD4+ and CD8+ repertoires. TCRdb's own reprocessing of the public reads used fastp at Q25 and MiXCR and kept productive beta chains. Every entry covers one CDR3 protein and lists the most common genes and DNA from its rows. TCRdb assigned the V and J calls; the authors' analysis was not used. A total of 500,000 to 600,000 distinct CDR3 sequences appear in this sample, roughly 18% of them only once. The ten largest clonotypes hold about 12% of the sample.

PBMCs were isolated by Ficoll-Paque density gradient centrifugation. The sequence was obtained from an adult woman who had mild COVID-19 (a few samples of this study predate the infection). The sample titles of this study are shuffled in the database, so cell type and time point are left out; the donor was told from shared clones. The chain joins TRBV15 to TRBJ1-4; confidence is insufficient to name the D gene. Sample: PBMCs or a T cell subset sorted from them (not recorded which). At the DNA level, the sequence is TGTGCCACCAAGGGAAGCGGAAAACTGTTTTTT. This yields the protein CATKGSGKLFF.